The sequence of this T cell receptor beta chain was determined in a study of CD4 T cells in relation to SARS-CoV-2 and coronaviruses. The length of the CDR3 is 15 residues. Germline V lookup: CDR1 SNHLY, CDR2 FYNNEI. The V gene lost 5 bases and the J gene lost 4 bases, with 15 bases spanning the gap. The table came from immunoSEQ multiplex PCR; TCRdb's copy has only in-frame clones and leaves some out. The table records approximately 50,000 clones, about 90% of them present only once. The chain is built from TRBV2 and TRBJ2-1; D may be TRBD1 (6 bases). Sequencing was done on a sample of naive CD4+ T cells from PBMCs. Subset given: naive CD4+ T cells isolated by negative enrichment. The source is an adult with COVID-19. The CDR3 reads CASSRQAARYNEQFF. For the CDR3, the DNA is TGTGCCAGCAGTCGACAGGCCGCGAGGTACAATGAGCAGTTCTTC.